The 11 T cell receptor beta chains below all came from one sample that was sequenced in a study of T cell changes during pregnancy in multiple sclerosis. Some clones are missing from TCRdb's copy, which holds only in-frame ones; the method was immunoSEQ multiplex PCR. In the table there are about 70,000 clones, more than 90% of which are singletons. Sequences were derived from peripheral blood, sampled in the first trimester of pregnancy. The source of these receptors is a female donor with multiple sclerosis, enrolled in a pregnancy study.

This clone was picked up one time. The V and J genes are TRBV5-5 and TRBJ2-7; 10 nucleotides match TRBD1. Germline V CDR1 and CDR2: SGHKS, YYEKEE (reference sequence). Trimming removed 3 bases from V and 0 bases from J; junction bases left unmatched: 12. The CDR3 contains 18 residues. The CDR3 here is CASSWRRTGTGDSYEQYF. CDR3 nucleotide sequence: TGTGCCAGCAGCTGGCGTAGAACCGGGACAGGGGACTCCTACGAGCAGTACTTC. The variable domain in full, completed from reference TRBV5-5 and TRBJ2-7, reads DAGVTQSPTHLIKTRGQQVTLRCSPISGHKSVSWYQQVLGQGPQFIFQYYEKEERGRGNFPDRFSARQFPNYSSELNVNALLLGDSALYLCASSWRRTGTGDSYEQYFGPGTRLTVT.

The genes are TRBV30 and TRBJ2-5; possible D gene TRBD2, 6 bases. CDR3 length: 13 residues. Germline V gene lookup returns CDR1 GTSNPN and CDR2 SVGIG (reference sequence). V gave up 4 bases and J gave up 4 bases, with 13 bases separating them. CDR3 amino acids: CAWNGGRAETQYF. Here the CDR3 DNA reads TGTGCCTGGAACGGGGGTCGGGCAGAGACCCAGTACTTC. Using reference TRBV30 and TRBJ2-5 for the parts outside the CDR3, the full variable domain is SQTIHQWPATLVQPVGSPLSLECTVEGTSNPNLYWYRQAAGRGLQLLFYSVGIGQISSEVPQNLSASRPQDRQFILSSKKLLLSDSGFYLCAWNGGRAETQYFGPGTRLLVL.

This chain joins TRBV10-3 and TRBJ2-7; 10 bases line up with TRBD1. CDR1 and CDR2 from the germline V gene are ENHRY and SYGVKD. The CDR3 is 14 residues long. The V gene end was trimmed by 5 bases and the J gene end by 3 bases; junction bases not matched to a gene: 4. The CDR3 reads CAISPGQGNYEQYF. The CDR3 bases are TGTGCCATCAGTCCGGGACAGGGGAACTACGAGCAGTACTTC.

This chain uses TRBV11-3 with TRBJ2-2; D call uncertain. Germline-derived CDR1 and CDR2 are SGHNT and YENEEA. V lost 7 bases, J lost 4 bases, and 10 bases lay in between. The CDR3 has 13 residues. The CDR3 nucleotides are TGTGCCAGCAAGCAAACTACCACCGGGGAGCTGTTTTTT. Its translation is CASKQTTTGELFF.

In this sample, this clone turned up once. The CDR3 protein is CASSLGGSYGYTF. The CDR3 bases are TGTGCCAGCAGCTTAGGCGGATCCTATGGCTACACCTTC. This sequence joins TRBV5-6 and TRBJ1-2; D is ambiguous. Per the germline V gene, CDR1 is SGHDT and CDR2 is YYEEEE. V was clipped by 2 bases and J by 4 bases, with 9 bases between them. CDR3 length equals 13 residues.

The chain carries TRBV6-1 and TRBJ2-7, with TRBD2 matching 9 bases. Germline values: CDR1 MNHNS, CDR2 SASEGT. This CDR3 has 18 residues. V was clipped by 1 base and J by 5 bases; unmatched bases: 15. Written as DNA, the CDR3 is TGTGCCAGCAGTGAAGGTACTCCCGGGGCTAGCGGGGTCAACGAGCAGTACTTC. This sequence encodes CASSEGTPGASGVNEQYF.

The chain links TRBV6-1 to TRBJ1-3; no reliable D call. The CDR3 loop spans 14 amino acids. Germline V gene data show CDR1 as MNHNS and CDR2 as SASEGT. Trimming pared 1 base from V and 0 bases from J, leaving 4 bases between. This chain's CDR3 is CASSEGSSGNTIYF. The CDR3 nucleotides are TGTGCCAGCAGTGAAGGGAGCTCTGGAAACACCATATATTTT.

This rearrangement joins TRBV6-1 to TRBJ1-1; 9 nucleotides match TRBD1. The CDR3 loop spans 15 amino acids. V gave up 0 bases and J gave up 11 bases; unmatched junction bases: 10. From germline, CDR1 is MNHNS and CDR2 SASEGT. The CDR3 here is CASSEASGTGRQAFF. The CDR3 coding sequence is TGTGCCAGCAGTGAAGCGTCCGGGACAGGGCGTCAGGCTTTCTTT.

The chain recombines TRBV4-2 with TRBJ2-7; D might be TRBD2 (6 bases). This CDR3 comprises 16 residues. V lost 1 base to trimming and J lost 2 bases, with 15 bases between them. Germline V gene data show CDR1 as LGHNA and CDR2 as YNFKEQ. In DNA, the CDR3 is TGTGCCAGCAGCCAAGGGAGGCGGGGCTCCACCTACGAGCAGTACTTC. It encodes CASSQGRRGSTYEQYF.

The rearrangement links TRBV18 to TRBJ1-2; TRBD1 aligns across 7 bases. The length of the CDR3 is 14 residues. Unmatched junction bases numbered 13, after V lost 7 bases and J lost 8 bases. Germline lookup yields CDR1 KGHSH and CDR2 LQKENI. The CDR3: CASLPTGPSWGYTF. In nucleotides, the CDR3 is TGTGCCAGCTTACCGACAGGGCCCTCTTGGGGCTACACCTTC.

This clone was detected once. This chain joins TRBV10-2 and TRBJ2-7; TRBD2 agrees at 15 bases. CDR3 length: 17 residues. The V gene end was trimmed by 3 bases and the J gene end by 7 bases; junction bases not matched to a gene: 10. In germline, CDR1 is WSHSY, CDR2 SAAADI. The CDR3 protein is CASSDKAPGTSGGEQYF. The CDR3, as DNA: TGCGCCAGCAGTGACAAAGCCCCCGGGACTAGCGGGGGGGAGCAGTACTTC.